The following is a T cell receptor beta chain sequence with its context. What it binds is not known. Trimming at V came to 7 bases and at J to 4 bases, leaving 6 bases not matched to a gene. From germline, CDR1 is MNHEY and CDR2 SVGAGI. CDR3 length: 13 residues. The data were taken from a study of OX40 agonist ivuxolimab in advanced cancers. General study points: At 0.1 to 3.0 mg/kg, clonal expansion of CD4+ and CD8+ blood T cells had occurred by week 6. Relative to CD4+, CD8+ T cells held more expanded clones on average. What antigens the expanded peripheral T cells recognized was never established.

The data were produced by immunoSEQ multiplex PCR, yet TCRdb's version contains in-frame clones alone and is incomplete. Among about 76,000 clones listed, 84% were seen once. This TCR derives from an adult with an advanced solid tumor such as melanoma, head and neck, liver or kidney cancer. The chain has TRBV6-5 and TRBJ1-2; 7 positions match TRBD1. The starting material was CD4+ or CD8+ T cells sorted from blood, obtained in a trial of the OX40 agonist ivuxolimab. In DNA form, the CDR3 reads TGTGCCAGCAAAAAGGGGGCGGGCTATGGCTACACCTTC. Amino acids: CASKKGAGYGYTF.